A single sample gave rise to the 9 T cell receptor beta chains below, sequenced in a study of shared clonotypes between healthy human individuals. Produced via immunoSEQ multiplex PCR; TCRdb's table is partial and in-frame only. The table lists millions of clones, approximately 93% of them singletons. The specimen sequenced was naive CD4+ T cells from PBMCs. The sample's subset: CD45RA+ positively selected. Receptors originate from a man between 18 and 29 years old in good health. Some clones in this sample may be carry-over from other donors' samples.

The chain combines TRBV5-1 with TRBJ1-1; TRBD1 matches at 8 bases. Germline V gene data show CDR1 as SGHRS and CDR2 as YFSETQ. This CDR3 spans 16 amino acids. With V trimmed by 2 bases and J by 3 bases, 9 bases remained unmatched. The CDR3 DNA reads TGCGCCAGCAGCTTCGGGGCAGGGGGCCAGGACACTGAAGCTTTCTTT. Its translation: CASSFGAGGQDTEAFF.

The chain combines TRBV5-6 with TRBJ1-1, with a weak D call TRBD1 (5 bases). Trimming took off 8 bases at V and 1 base at J, with 21 bases between the two ends. Germline CDR1 SGHDT, CDR2 YYEEEE. The CDR3 extends over 16 amino acids. In DNA form, the CDR3 reads TGTGCCAGTCGAAAAGGGGTACCATCTTCGAACACTGAAGCTTTCTTT. It specifies CASRKGVPSSNTEAFF.

V usage is TRBV5-1 and J usage is TRBJ2-7, with TRBD1 identical over 8 bases. V shed 4 bases, J shed 5 bases, and the junction held 8 bases outside the gene matches. The CDR3 totals 14 residues. Per germline, CDR1 SGHRS and CDR2 YFSETQ. DNA of the CDR3: TGCGCCAGCAGCGGGTCCAGGGGGCTCGACGAGCAGTACTTC. Translating it yields CASSGSRGLDEQYF.

The CDR3 loop is CASSFGLAVGTGELFF. In DNA form, the CDR3 reads TGTGCCAGCAGCTTTGGGCTAGCGGTAGGCACCGGGGAGCTGTTTTTT. The chain employs TRBV5-4 and TRBJ2-2, with 7 bases aligning to TRBD2. The V gene's germline CDR1 is SGHNT and CDR2 YYREEE (reference sequence). This CDR3 has 16 amino acids. Trimming at V came to 2 bases and at J to 4 bases, leaving 8 bases not matched to a gene.

The rearrangement uses TRBV15 and TRBJ1-5; D perhaps matches TRBD1 (5 bases). V was clipped by 0 bases and J by 6 bases, with 15 bases between them. The CDR3 is 16 amino acids. Germline V gives CDR1 LNHNV, CDR2 YYDKDF (reference sequence). DNA for the CDR3: TGTGCCACCAGCAGAGAACAGTCGACAGTCGGTCAGCCCCAGCATTTT. Translated, it gives CATSREQSTVGQPQHF.

The chain is built from TRBV10-2 and TRBJ2-2; no reliable D call. Trimming shortened V by 6 bases and J by 2 bases, and 13 bases separated the two germline ends. The CDR3 has 15 residues. The germline V gene encodes CDR1 WSHSY and CDR2 SAAADI. The CDR3 sequence: CASSDLTRNTGELFF. The CDR3 DNA reads as TGCGCCAGCAGCGACCTGACACGTAACACCGGGGAGCTGTTTTTT.

The chain carries TRBV11-2 and TRBJ2-5, with 7 bases matching TRBD2. Germline trimming cut 2 bases from V and 5 bases from J; bases unmatched to any gene: 5. The CDR3 consists of 14 residues. From germline, CDR1 is SGHAT and CDR2 FQNNGV. CDR3 coding DNA: TGTGCCAGCAGCTTAACCGGGAGGCGGGAGACCCAGTACTTC. Amino acids: CASSLTGRRETQYF.

V and J are TRBV15 and TRBJ2-1, with 7 bases fitting TRBD2. CDR3 length: 13 residues. Germline loops: CDR1 LNHNV, CDR2 YYDKDF (reference sequence). Germline trimming cut 0 bases from V and 12 bases from J; bases unmatched to any gene: 5. Here the CDR3 DNA reads TGTGCCACCAGCAGAGAAGGGACTATGGGGCAGTTCTTC. Translated, it gives CATSREGTMGQFF. The whole variable domain, filled in from reference TRBV15 and TRBJ2-1, reads DAMVIQNPRYQVTQFGKPVTLSCSQTLNHNVMYWYQQKSSQAPKLLFHYYDKDFNNEADTPDNFQSRRPNTSFCFLDIRSPGLGDTAMYLCATSREGTMGQFFGPGTRLTVL.

The chain employs TRBV5-1 and TRBJ2-1, with D perhaps TRBD2 (5 bases). CDR3 length equals 12 residues. Trimming cost V 5 bases and J 2 bases, with 5 bases left between them. From germline, CDR1 is SGHRS and CDR2 YFSETQ. The chain's CDR3 is CASRLAYNEQFF. In DNA, the CDR3 is TGCGCCAGCAGACTAGCCTACAATGAGCAGTTCTTC.